The 24 T cell receptor beta chains presented below share a single source sample, sequenced in a study of cytomegalovirus exposure and HLA in healthy donors. Data came from immunoSEQ multiplex PCR; TCRdb stores just in-frame clones and leaves some out. Of nearly 80,000 clones detected, 80% to 95% appear once; the ten largest clones hold 3.5% to 4%. Sequenced input: PBMCs. Receptors were obtained from a woman in her 30s in good health and CMV-seronegative.

The rearrangement links TRBV7-6 to TRBJ2-1, with D hard to call. Deletions cut 0 bases from V and 0 bases from J, with 6 bases between. This CDR3 has 15 amino acids. CDR1 and CDR2 from the germline V gene are SGHVS and FNYEAQ. The CDR3 loop is CASSLAVSSYNEQFF. CDR3 bases: TGTGCCAGCAGCTTAGCGGTCAGCTCCTACAATGAGCAGTTCTTC.

The rearrangement uses TRBV18 and TRBJ1-3; no clear D gene. This CDR3 is 15 amino acids long. Germline V gene data show CDR1 as KGHSH and CDR2 as LQKENI. Trimming took 3 bases from V and 2 from J, leaving 11 bases between them. CDR3 sequence: CASSPGYGTGNTIYF. The CDR3 DNA sequence: TGTGCCAGCTCACCGGGGTACGGGACTGGAAACACCATATATTTT.

The CDR3 coding sequence is TGTGCCTGGAGTGTCCTAGGACAGGTTCCAACTAATGAAAAACTGTTTTTT. This encodes CAWSVLGQVPTNEKLFF. This chain joins TRBV30 and TRBJ1-4; 7 nucleotides align to TRBD1. Trimming removed 0 bases from V and 0 bases from J; junction bases left unmatched: 7. The CDR3 covers 17 residues. CDR1 is GTSNPN, CDR2 SVGIG, per germline (reference sequence).

The chain joins TRBV7-9 to TRBJ2-1; tentative D call: TRBD1 (6 bases). Trimming cost V 8 bases and J 4 bases, with 12 bases left between them. The V gene's germline CDR1 is SEHNR and CDR2 FQNEAQ (reference sequence). There are 13 residues in the CDR3. The CDR3, as DNA: TGTGCCAGCCGGGGACAAAGATACAATGAGCAGTTCTTC. Its translation: CASRGQRYNEQFF.

This chain connects TRBV28 to TRBJ1-1; 7 nucleotides align to TRBD1. Per the germline V gene, CDR1 is MDHEN and CDR2 is SYDVKM. CDR3 length equals 16 residues. The V and J ends lost 2 bases and 0 bases, in that order; junction bases with no gene match: 6. CDR3 bases: TGTGCCAGCAGTTTAGGACAGACAGGGCTGAACACTGAAGCTTTCTTT. Translation gives CASSLGQTGLNTEAFF.

The rearrangement links TRBV7-3 to TRBJ2-1; 9 positions match TRBD1. V lost 4 bases and J lost 9; bases outside the gene matches: 13. The CDR3 consists of 16 residues. CDR1 is SGHTA and CDR2 is FQGTGA in the germline V gene. CDR3 in DNA: TGTGCCAGCAGCTCTCGTACAGGGGGCGGGTTTATTGAGCAGTTCTTC. This codes for CASSSRTGGGFIEQFF.

The V call is TRBV6-4, the J call TRBJ2-2; 7 bases match TRBD2. The CDR3 sequence is 14 residues long. The junction had 1 base not matched to a gene; V was cut back by 6 bases and J by 0 bases. Germline assignment: CDR1 MRHNA and CDR2 SNTAGT. CDR3 protein: CASRGGSNTGELFF. CDR3 sequence (DNA): TGTGCCAGCAGGGGAGGGTCGAACACCGGGGAGCTGTTTTTT.

The genes are TRBV18 and TRBJ2-7; TRBD2 is a possible D gene (6 bases). Germline CDR1 is KGHSH and CDR2 is LQKENI. V gave up 0 bases and J gave up 5 bases, with 17 bases separating them. The CDR3 extends over 16 amino acids. The CDR3, as DNA: TGTGCCAGCTCACCACCCCCAGCCGGGAGAGTTCACGAGCAGTACTTC. This encodes CASSPPPAGRVHEQYF.

V usage is TRBV7-3 and J usage is TRBJ1-3; perhaps TRBD1 as D (5 bases). With 5 bases removed from V and 2 bases from J, the gap between germline ends came to 10 bases. Germline V gives CDR1 SGHTA, CDR2 FQGTGA. The CDR3 totals 14 residues. CDR3 protein: CASSPGGAGNTIYF. The CDR3 DNA reads TGTGCCAGCAGCCCGGGGGGGGCTGGAAACACCATATATTTT.

This chain joins TRBV5-6 and TRBJ2-1, with TRBD2 as a possible D gene (6 bases). CDR1 and CDR2 (germline): SGHDT, YYEEEE. With 4 bases removed from V and 5 bases from J, the gap between germline ends came to 19 bases. The CDR3 covers 16 residues. CDR3 coding DNA: TGTGCCAGCAGCCCTACCGGTGAGGGAGGTGACAATGAGCAGTTCTTC. This encodes CASSPTGEGGDNEQFF.

The chain recombines TRBV29-1 with TRBJ1-1, with D possibly TRBD1 on 6 matching bases. Germline V lookup: CDR1 SQVTM, CDR2 ANQGSEA. V lost 8 bases, J lost 10 bases, and 17 bases lay in between. This CDR3 is built from 11 residues. Written as DNA, the CDR3 is TGCAGCTCCTGGAGTGTGACAGGAGCTTTCTTT. Its protein is CSSWSVTGAFF. Looking up the rest from reference TRBV29-1 and TRBJ1-1 gives the full variable domain: SAVISQKPSRDICQRGTSLTIQCQVDSQVTMMFWYRQQPGQSLTLIATANQGSEATYESGFVIDKFPISRPNLTFSTLTVSNMSPEDSSIYLCSSWSVTGAFFGQGTRLTVV.

The rearrangement uses TRBV7-6 and TRBJ2-6; D is undetermined. Per the germline V gene, CDR1 is SGHVS and CDR2 is FNYEAQ. The CDR3 is 14 amino acids. Trimming pared 5 bases from V and 0 bases from J, leaving 5 bases between. The CDR3 loop reads CASSPGSGANVLTF. The CDR3 DNA sequence: TGTGCCAGCAGCCCGGGCTCTGGGGCCAACGTCCTGACTTTC.

The chain combines TRBV7-9 with TRBJ1-1; 8 bases agree with TRBD1. V shed 1 base, J shed 11 bases, and the junction held 6 bases outside the gene matches. The CDR3 totals 13 residues. Germline CDR1 reads SEHNR; CDR2 reads FQNEAQ (reference sequence). The CDR3 DNA sequence: TGTGCCAGCAGCTTAGTGGGACAGGAGGGGGCTTTCTTT. It codes for CASSLVGQEGAFF.

The chain joins TRBV4-3 to TRBJ2-5; TRBD2 matches at 9 bases. This CDR3 contains 15 residues. CDR1 and CDR2 from the germline V gene are LGHNA and YSLEER. V was pared by 1 base and J by 5 bases, with 5 bases of the junction left unmatched. This CDR3 reads CASSQGAGGRETQYF. The CDR3 nucleotides read TGCGCCAGCAGCCAAGGTGCGGGGGGGCGGGAGACCCAGTACTTC.

J is TRBJ1-2 and V is TRBV4-3; D ambiguous. The germline V and J ends were trimmed by 0 bases and 2 bases, with 13 bases remaining between them. CDR1 and CDR2 from the germline V gene are LGHNA and YSLEER. CDR3 length equals 16 residues. The CDR3 nucleotides are TGCGCCAGCAGCCAAGAGGTCATGACACCCAACTATGGCTACACCTTC. Protein: CASSQEVMTPNYGYTF.

This clone has only one observation. The rearrangement joins TRBV7-9 to TRBJ2-7, with 10 positions matching TRBD1. The germline V gene encodes CDR1 SEHNR and CDR2 FQNEAQ (reference sequence). The J segment lost 4 bases and the V segment lost 5 bases, leaving 11 bases of the junction unmatched. There are 16 residues in the CDR3. The CDR3 DNA follows: TGTGCCAGCAGCCTCGATCCGGGACAGGGGACGTACGAGCAGTACTTC. Its translation: CASSLDPGQGTYEQYF.

This chain links TRBV5-4 with TRBJ1-2, with 9 bases fitting TRBD1. Looked up from germline, CDR1 is SGHNT and CDR2 is YYREEE (reference sequence). The J segment lost 8 bases and the V segment lost 2 bases, leaving 7 bases of the junction unmatched. The CDR3 is made up of 14 amino acids. CDR3 sequence reads: CASSFQGQGNGYTF. The DNA of the CDR3 is TGTGCCAGCAGCTTTCAGGGACAGGGTAACGGCTACACCTTC. Filled out from reference TRBV5-4 and TRBJ1-2, the complete variable domain reads ETGVTQSPTHLIKTRGQQVTLRCSSQSGHNTVSWYQQALGQGPQFIFQYYREEENGRGNFPPRFSGLQFPNYSSELNVNALELDDSALYLCASSFQGQGNGYTFGSGTRLTVV.

J is TRBJ1-1 and V is TRBV27; maybe TRBD1 (6 bases). Trimming cost V 6 bases and J 5 bases, with 16 bases left between them. Looked up from germline, CDR1 is MNHEY and CDR2 is SMNVEV (reference sequence). This CDR3 spans 14 amino acids. The DNA for the CDR3 is TGTGCCAGCAGCGCGAGAGGGGGAGATACTGAAGCTTTCTTT. It encodes CASSARGGDTEAFF.

J is TRBJ1-1 and V is TRBV7-2, with D tentatively TRBD1 (5 bases). Trimming left V 0 bases short and J 9 bases short, with 11 bases between. Germline values: CDR1 SGHTA, CDR2 FQGNSA. CDR3 size: 13 residues. CDR3 in DNA: TGTGCCAGCAGCTTAGCGCATGCGGGGCAAGCTTTCTTT. It is translated as CASSLAHAGQAFF.

As DNA, the CDR3 is TGTGCCAGCAGCTTACTAGGTGGCGGACTAGGGGGGTCAGATACGCAGTATTTT. This codes for CASSLLGGGLGGSDTQYF. The chain joins TRBV7-8 to TRBJ2-3; possible D gene TRBD2, 7 bases. This CDR3 comprises 18 residues. The V end lost 2 bases, the J end lost 4 bases, and 22 bases lay between the germline ends. Germline CDR1 is SGHVS and CDR2 is FQNEAQ.

The chain uses TRBV21-1 and TRBJ1-2. TRBV21-1 is a known pseudogene. CDR3 length: 15 residues. The CDR3 spells CASSKRVASNYGYTF. In nucleotides, the CDR3 is TGTGCCAGCAGCAAGAGGGTAGCCAGTAACTATGGCTACACCTTC.

CDR3 sequence reads: CASSQSRYTF. Here the CDR3 DNA reads TGTGCCAGCAGTCAATCCCGCTACACCTTC. The chain is built from TRBV6-1 and TRBJ1-2; D ambiguous. Germline loops: CDR1 MNHNS, CDR2 SASEGT. The V and J ends lost 5 bases and 9 bases respectively, with 7 bases between them. The CDR3 is made up of 10 amino acids.

The genes are TRBV27 and TRBJ2-7; 11 positions match TRBD1. CDR1 and CDR2 from the germline V gene are MNHEY and SMNVEV (reference sequence). The J segment lost 7 bases and the V segment lost 4 bases, leaving 9 bases of the junction unmatched. The CDR3 extends over 15 amino acids. CDR3 protein: CASSSHRDRGLEQYF. Here the CDR3 DNA reads TGTGCCAGCAGTTCCCACCGGGACAGGGGGTTGGAGCAGTACTTC.

J is TRBJ1-1 and V is TRBV18; 8 nucleotides match TRBD1. From germline, CDR1 is KGHSH and CDR2 LQKENI. V was clipped by 6 bases and J by 4 bases; unmatched bases: 4. CDR3 length equals 13 residues. As DNA, the CDR3 is TGTGCCAGCTCGACAGGGGAAGGCACTGAAGCTTTCTTT. This gives the protein CASSTGEGTEAFF.